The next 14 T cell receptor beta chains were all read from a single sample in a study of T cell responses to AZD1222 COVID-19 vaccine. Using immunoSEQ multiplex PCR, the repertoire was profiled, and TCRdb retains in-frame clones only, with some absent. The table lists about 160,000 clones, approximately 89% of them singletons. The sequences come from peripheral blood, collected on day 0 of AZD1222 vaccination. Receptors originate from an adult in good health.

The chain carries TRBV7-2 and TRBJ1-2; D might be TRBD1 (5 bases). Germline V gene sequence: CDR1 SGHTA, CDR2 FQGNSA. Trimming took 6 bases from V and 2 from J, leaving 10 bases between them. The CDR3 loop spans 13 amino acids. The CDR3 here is CASSSRANYGYTF. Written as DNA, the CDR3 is TGTGCCAGCAGTTCCAGGGCGAACTATGGCTACACCTTC.

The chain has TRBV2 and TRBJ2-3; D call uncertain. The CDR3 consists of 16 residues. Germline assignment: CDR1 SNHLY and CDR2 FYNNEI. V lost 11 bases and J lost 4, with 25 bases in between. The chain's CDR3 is CAVPSEKRTYPDTQYF. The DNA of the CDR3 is TGTGCCGTCCCGTCCGAGAAGCGAACTTATCCAGATACGCAGTATTTT.

The CDR3 sequence is CASSQDLAYEQYF. The CDR3 DNA reads TGCGCCAGCAGCCAAGATCTGGCCTACGAGCAGTACTTC. V usage is TRBV4-3 and J usage is TRBJ2-7; D unresolved. Trimming cost V 0 bases and J 2 bases, with 5 bases left between them. From germline, CDR1 is LGHNA and CDR2 YSLEER. CDR3 length equals 13 residues.

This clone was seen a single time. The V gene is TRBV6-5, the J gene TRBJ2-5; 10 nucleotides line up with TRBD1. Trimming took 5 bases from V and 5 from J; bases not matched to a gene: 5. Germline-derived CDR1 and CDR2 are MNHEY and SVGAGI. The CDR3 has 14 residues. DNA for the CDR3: TGTGCCAGCAGTACCGACAGGGGGCGGGAGACCCAGTACTTC. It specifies CASSTDRGRETQYF.

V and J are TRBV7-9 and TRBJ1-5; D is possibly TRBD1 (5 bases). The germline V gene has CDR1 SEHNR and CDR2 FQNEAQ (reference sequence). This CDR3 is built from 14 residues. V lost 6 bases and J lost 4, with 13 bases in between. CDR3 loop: CASSPGRGNQPQHF. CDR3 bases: TGTGCCAGCAGTCCTGGGCGGGGGAATCAGCCCCAGCATTTT.

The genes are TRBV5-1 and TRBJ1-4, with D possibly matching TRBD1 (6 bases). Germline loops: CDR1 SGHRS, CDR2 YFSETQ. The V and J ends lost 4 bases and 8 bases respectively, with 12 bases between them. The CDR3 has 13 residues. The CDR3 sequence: CASSTGAGEKLFF. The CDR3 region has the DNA TGCGCCAGCAGCACGGGGGCAGGGGAAAAACTGTTTTTT.

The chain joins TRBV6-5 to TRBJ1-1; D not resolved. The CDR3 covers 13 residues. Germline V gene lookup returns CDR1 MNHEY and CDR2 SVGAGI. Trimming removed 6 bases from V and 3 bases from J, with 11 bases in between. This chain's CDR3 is CASSLEHYTEAFF. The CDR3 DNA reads TGTGCCAGCAGCCTCGAGCACTACACTGAAGCTTTCTTT.

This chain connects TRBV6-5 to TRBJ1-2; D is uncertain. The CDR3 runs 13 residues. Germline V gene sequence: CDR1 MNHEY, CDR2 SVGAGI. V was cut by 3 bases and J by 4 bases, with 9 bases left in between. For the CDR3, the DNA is TGTGCCAGCAGTTATGGGAAAACCTATGGCTACACCTTC. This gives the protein CASSYGKTYGYTF.

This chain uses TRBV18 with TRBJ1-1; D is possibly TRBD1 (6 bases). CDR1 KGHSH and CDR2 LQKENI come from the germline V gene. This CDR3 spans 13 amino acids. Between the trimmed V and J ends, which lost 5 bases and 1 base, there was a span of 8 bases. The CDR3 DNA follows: TGTGCCAGCTCATTACAGGGGAACACTGAAGCTTTCTTT. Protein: CASSLQGNTEAFF.

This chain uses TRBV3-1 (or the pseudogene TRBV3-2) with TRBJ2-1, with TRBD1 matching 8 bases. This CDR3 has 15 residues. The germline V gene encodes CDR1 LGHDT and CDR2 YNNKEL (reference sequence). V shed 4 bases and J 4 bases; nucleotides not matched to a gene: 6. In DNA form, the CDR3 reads TGTGCCAGCAGCCTGGGACAGGAGAGATACAATGAGCAGTTCTTC. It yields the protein CASSLGQERYNEQFF.

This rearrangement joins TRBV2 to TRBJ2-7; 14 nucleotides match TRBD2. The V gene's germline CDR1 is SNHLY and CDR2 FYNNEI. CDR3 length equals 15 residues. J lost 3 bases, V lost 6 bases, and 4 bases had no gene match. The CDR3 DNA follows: TGTGCCAGCAGCCTCGGACTAGCGGGAGGCTACGAGCAGTACTTC. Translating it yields CASSLGLAGGYEQYF.

CDR3 residues: CASSRHGPNYGYTF. DNA of the CDR3: TGTGCCAGCAGCCGACACGGCCCCAACTATGGCTACACCTTC. V and J are TRBV27 and TRBJ1-2; D is unresolved. Trimming took off 6 bases at V and 2 bases at J, with 13 bases between the two ends. Germline V gene lookup returns CDR1 MNHEY and CDR2 SMNVEV (reference sequence). The CDR3 spans 14 residues.

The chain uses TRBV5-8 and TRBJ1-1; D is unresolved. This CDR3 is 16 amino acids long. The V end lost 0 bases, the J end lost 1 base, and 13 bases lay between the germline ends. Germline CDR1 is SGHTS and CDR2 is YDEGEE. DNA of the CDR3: TGTGCCAGCAGCTTGGTCCCCTGGGTTGCGAACACTGAAGCTTTCTTT. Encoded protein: CASSLVPWVANTEAFF.

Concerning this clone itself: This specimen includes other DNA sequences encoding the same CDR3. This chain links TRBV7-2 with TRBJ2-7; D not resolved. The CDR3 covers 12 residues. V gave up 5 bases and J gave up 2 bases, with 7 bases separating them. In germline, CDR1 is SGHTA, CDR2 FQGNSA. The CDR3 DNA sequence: TGTGCCAGCAGCCTAGGGACCTACGAGCAGTACTTC. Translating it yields CASSLGTYEQYF.